The next 6 T cell receptor beta chains were all read from a single sample in a study of Graves' ophthalmopathy and Graves' hyperthyroidism. CDR3 regions of TCR beta were amplified from RNA transcripts. First-round RT-PCR with HTBI primers preceded a second-round multiplex PCR. TCRdb recomputed calls from the multiplex PCR reads with MiXCR, one row per CDR3 protein. Of about 48,000 distinct CDR3 sequences in the sample, 50% are singletons; the top ten hold roughly 21%. The sample consisted of peripheral blood. The source is an adult man with Graves' ophthalmopathy.

This clonotype has at least ten counts. The V call is TRBV5-1, the J call TRBJ2-6, with D possibly TRBD2 on 5 matching bases. This CDR3 is 16 amino acids long. V was trimmed by 4 bases and J by 2 bases, leaving 13 bases between them. Germline V gives CDR1 SGHRS, CDR2 YFSETQ. CDR3 in DNA: TGCGCCAGCAGCCCCAATATCGGGGCTGGGGCCAACGTCCTGACTTTC. As protein: CASSPNIGAGANVLTF.

The rearrangement links TRBV7-2 to TRBJ2-1, with TRBD2 matching 11 bases. The CDR3 runs 18 residues. Germline V lookup: CDR1 SGHTA, CDR2 FQGNSA. V trimming: 3 bases; J trimming: 6 bases; junction bases outside the gene matches: 13. The CDR3: CASSFLRGLAGGSNEQFF. DNA of the CDR3: TGTGCCAGCAGCTTCCTTAGAGGGCTAGCGGGAGGTAGCAATGAGCAGTTCTTC.

This clonotype has only a few counts. The gene calls are TRBV19 and TRBJ2-7; 11 bases align to TRBD1. With V trimmed by 5 bases and J by 3 bases, 6 bases remained unmatched. CDR1 is LNHDA, CDR2 SQIVND, per germline (reference sequence). This CDR3 comprises 15 residues. The CDR3 coding sequence is TGTGCCAGTAGTCCCGGACAGGGGGCGAACTACGAGCAGTACTTC. It is translated as CASSPGQGANYEQYF.

This clonotype was seen many times. The rearrangement links TRBV28 to TRBJ1-6, with D perhaps TRBD1 (6 bases). The CDR3 length is 17 residues. Germline V lookup: CDR1 MDHEN, CDR2 SYDVKM. Trimming cost V 3 bases and J 9 bases, with 21 bases left between them. CDR3 sequence: CASSFGPQGHDLSPLHF. CDR3 coding DNA: TGTGCCAGCAGTTTTGGTCCACAGGGACACGATCTTTCACCCCTCCACTTT.

Of note for this clonotype: Relative to the germline gene, one junction end is altered; a read error may explain this. The chain carries TRBV9 and TRBJ2-7; D is possibly TRBD2 (6 bases). Germline lookup yields CDR1 SGDLS and CDR2 YYNGEE. This CDR3 is built from 14 residues. The CDR3 is CAGSDWRESYEQYF. CDR3 DNA: TGTGCCGGCAGCGACTGGCGGGAAAGTTACGAGCAGTACTTC.

The chain employs TRBV12-3 or TRBV12-4 and TRBJ2-5; TRBD2 agrees at 11 bases. Trimming took 3 bases from V and 3 from J; bases not matched to a gene: 6. The CDR3 consists of 16 residues. CDR3 DNA: TGTGCCAGCAGTTTTTCTCTAGCGGGAGGCGAAGAGACCCAGTACTTC. Protein sequence: CASSFSLAGGEETQYF.